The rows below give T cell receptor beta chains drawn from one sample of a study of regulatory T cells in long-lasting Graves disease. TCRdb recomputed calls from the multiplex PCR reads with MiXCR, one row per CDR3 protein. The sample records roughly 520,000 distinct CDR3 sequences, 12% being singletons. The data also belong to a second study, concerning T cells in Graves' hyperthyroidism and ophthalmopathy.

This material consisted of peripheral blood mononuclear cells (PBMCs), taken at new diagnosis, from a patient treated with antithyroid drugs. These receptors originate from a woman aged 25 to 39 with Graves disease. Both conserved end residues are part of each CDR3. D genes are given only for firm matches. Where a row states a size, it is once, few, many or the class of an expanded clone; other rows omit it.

CASSTDRYNEQFF TGTGCCAGTAGTACGGACAGGTACAATGAGCAGTTCTTC TRBJ2-1 TRBV19 TRBD1 13 few
CASSLWTGGDEQFF TGCGCCAGCAGCCTTTGGACAGGGGGCGATGAGCAGTTCTTC TRBJ2-1 TRBV5-1 TRBD1 14 few
CASSGPGGYGYTF TGTGCCAGCAGCGGCCCCGGAGGATATGGCTACACCTTC TRBJ1-2 TRBV7-3 NA 13 few
CASSLANTQGGEQFF TGTGCCAGCAGCTTGGCGAATACCCAAGGGGGTGAGCAGTTCTTC TRBJ2-1 TRBV7-9 NA 15 NA
CASSLDAGAPGELFF TGCGCCAGCAGCTTGGACGCGGGGGCGCCCGGGGAGCTGTTTTTT TRBJ2-2 TRBV5-1 NA 15 few
CASSEVGGLNTEAFF TGTGCCAGCAGTGAAGTGGGGGGTTTGAACACTGAAGCTTTCTTT TRBJ1-1 TRBV2 NA 15 many
CASSLATGGEKLFF TGCGCCAGCAGCCTCGCGACAGGGGGTGAAAAACTGTTTTTT TRBJ1-4 TRBV5-1 TRBD1 14 many
CASSEARGVGINTEAFF TGTGCCAGCAGTGAAGCGAGAGGGGTGGGGATCAACACTGAAGCTTTCTTT TRBJ1-1 TRBV2 NA 17 many
CASSPGQLREKLFF TGTGCCAGCAGTCCGGGACAGCTTAGGGAAAAACTGTTTTTT TRBJ1-4 TRBV6-1 TRBD1 14 few
CASSQVNFGQGDTEAFF TGCGCCAGCAGCCAAGTTAATTTCGGGCAGGGTGACACTGAAGCTTTCTTT TRBJ1-1 TRBV4-1 NA 17 NA
CASSLTGTVKFREQFF TGTGCCAGTAGTCTTACCGGGACAGTAAAGTTCAGAGAGCAGTTCTTC TRBJ2-1 TRBV19 TRBD1 16 few
CASSELPGVRLFF TGTGCCAGCAGTGAATTGCCGGGGGTACGGCTCTTCTTC TRBJ2-1 TRBV2 NA 13 many
CASSLVTGRQETQYF TGTGCCAGCAGCTTAGTAACGGGGCGACAAGAGACCCAGTACTTC TRBJ2-5 TRBV11-2 NA 15 many
CASRPARGGTEAFF TGTGCCAGCAGGCCTGCCAGGGGAGGTACTGAAGCTTTCTTT TRBJ1-1 TRBV6-1 NA 14 many
CSVEADRQETQYF TGCAGCGTTGAGGCAGACAGGCAAGAGACCCAGTACTTC TRBJ2-5 TRBV29-1 NA 13 many
CASSSLRLVNTEAFF TGTGCCAGCAGTTCCCTCCGGCTCGTGAACACTGAAGCTTTCTTT TRBJ1-1 TRBV6-5 NA 15 many
CASSKSVWGYTF TGTGCCAGTAGTAAGTCAGTATGGGGCTACACCTTC TRBJ1-2 TRBV19 NA 12 many
CASAGLAGVKGYEQYF TGTGCCAGCGCGGGACTAGCGGGAGTAAAAGGCTACGAGCAGTACTTC TRBJ2-7 TRBV6-1 TRBD2 16 many
CATKGRMNTEAFF TGTGCCACCAAGGGGCGGATGAACACTGAAGCTTTCTTT TRBJ1-1 TRBV19 NA 13 many
CASSLGGYLAETQYF TGTGCCAGCAGCTTAGGAGGCTACTTAGCAGAGACCCAGTACTTC TRBJ2-5 TRBV7-9 NA 15 many
CASSLDIGPQHF TGTGCCAGCAGTTTGGACATTGGACCCCAGCATTTT TRBJ1-5 TRBV12-3/TRBV12-4 NA 12 many
CASSYREASEQFF TGTGCCAGCAGTTACCGGGAGGCGAGTGAGCAGTTCTTC TRBJ2-1 TRBV28 TRBD2 13 many
CASSIVNSYEQYF TGTGCCAGTAGTATAGTCAACTCCTACGAGCAGTACTTC TRBJ2-7 TRBV19 NA 13 many
CASSIVWTRRGSNQPQHF TGTGCCAGTAGTATAGTCTGGACCCGCCGAGGGAGCAATCAGCCCCAGCATTTT TRBJ1-5 TRBV19 NA 18 many
CASSPPATDPGEQFF TGTGCCAGCTCACCACCGGCGACCGACCCAGGGGAGCAGTTCTTC TRBJ2-1 TRBV18 NA 15 many
CASSRPGTLRSGNTIYF TGTGCCAGCAGTCGTCCCGGGACTCTCCGCTCTGGAAACACCATATATTTT TRBJ1-3 TRBV11-2 NA 17 many
CASSQVAQPNTEAFF TGTGCCAGCAGCCAAGTGGCCCAGCCTAACACTGAAGCTTTCTTT TRBJ1-1 TRBV14 NA 15 few
CAWSADLTVPNVLTF TGTGCCTGGAGCGCAGACCTTACTGTCCCCAACGTCCTGACTTTC TRBJ2-6 TRBV30 NA 15 many
CASSPAWVDLPGANVLTF TGTGCCAGCAGTCCAGCCTGGGTGGACCTTCCTGGGGCCAACGTCCTGACTTTC TRBJ2-6 TRBV27 NA 18 many
CASSSRGGGEKLFF TGCGCCAGCAGCTCCAGGGGAGGTGGGGAAAAACTGTTTTTT TRBJ1-4 TRBV5-1 NA 14 many
CASSLVAAGRGDTQYF TGTGCCAGCAGCTTAGTAGCGGCGGGCCGCGGGGATACGCAGTATTTT TRBJ2-3 TRBV7-9 NA 16 many
CASSLAWVSYEQYF TGTGCCAGCAGCTTGGCGTGGGTCTCCTACGAGCAGTACTTC TRBJ2-7 TRBV5-6 NA 14 NA
CATSEVPGQGSASNQPQHF TGTGCCACCAGTGAGGTACCGGGACAGGGGAGTGCTAGCAATCAGCCCCAGCATTTT TRBJ1-5 TRBV24-1 TRBD1 19 NA
CAIEGAGNTIYF TGTGCCATCGAAGGGGCAGGAAACACCATATATTTT TRBJ1-3 TRBV10-3 NA 12 many
CASSNRGLAGGRSYNEQFF TGTGCCAGCAGCAACCGGGGACTAGCGGGAGGCCGCTCCTACAATGAGCAGTTCTTC TRBJ2-1 TRBV11-2 TRBD2 19 many
CASSVGDRWTEAFF TGTGCCAGCAGCGTAGGGGACAGGTGGACTGAAGCTTTCTTT TRBJ1-1 TRBV9 TRBD1 14 many
CASSQDVAGVGNQPQHF TGCGCCAGCAGCCAAGATGTTGCGGGGGTGGGCAATCAGCCCCAGCATTTT TRBJ1-5 TRBV4-1 NA 17 few
CASSPWAHEQYF TGTGCCAGCAGCCCCTGGGCCCACGAGCAGTACTTC TRBJ2-7 TRBV12-3/TRBV12-4 NA 12 many
CASSLWSLTDDSNQPQHF TGTGCCAGCAGTTTATGGAGCTTGACGGACGATAGCAATCAGCCCCAGCATTTT TRBJ1-5 TRBV12-3/TRBV12-4 NA 18 many
CASSISRARGRRYEQYF TGTGCCAGTAGTATATCGCGGGCGCGGGGGAGGAGGTACGAGCAGTACTTC TRBJ2-7 TRBV19 TRBD2 17 NA